This entry features one T cell receptor beta chain sequence. What it binds is not known. The source of the sample is a study of a mutant IDH1 vaccine in newly diagnosed glioma. Study summary: The study started vaccination 4-6 weeks after radiotherapy alone, or with temozolomide cycles. Therapy received beforehand was radiotherapy, temozolomide, or both, with most patients given both. Overall study results and limits: Researchers report vaccine-induced immune responses in about 94% of patients.

Time point denoted: week 35, safety follow-up. The investigators gave 300 ug of mutant IDH1 20-mer peptide in each vaccine dose, together with topical imiquimod. Every donor had a new WHO grade 3 or 4 astrocytoma that was IDH1-mutant, with loss of nuclear ATRX. Measured with immunoSEQ multiplex PCR; TCRdb has only the in-frame clones, and not every one. Among about 50,000 clones listed, 80% to 95% were seen once. Germline loops: CDR1 LNHDA, CDR2 SQIVND (reference sequence). V lost 5 bases, J lost 5 bases, and 12 bases stayed unmatched. The length of the CDR3 is 15 residues. Material: PBMCs, obtained from a glioma patient whose treatment included an IDH1 peptide vaccine. The J gene is TRBJ2-7, the V gene TRBV19; TRBD1 matches at 7 bases. The receptor was derived from a man aged 50-60 years with glioma. CDR3 sequence (DNA): TGTGCCAGTAGTGTACTTCCCGGGACAGAGGACGAGCAGTACTTC. Its translation: CASSVLPGTEDEQYF.